The 8 T cell receptor beta chains in this list originate from one sample, sequenced in a study of a mutant IDH1 vaccine in newly diagnosed glioma. For these TCRs, the target antigens are not known. The protocol was immunoSEQ multiplex PCR, while the TCRdb copy is restricted to in-frame clones and leaves out a portion. The data hold roughly 60,000 clones, with approximately 80% observed a single time. Time point given: week 11, during vaccination. Every vaccination contained 300 ug of the mutant IDH1 20-mer peptide and was paired with topical imiquimod. The sequences come from PBMCs, collected from a glioma patient whose treatment included an IDH1 peptide vaccine. The receptor set was obtained from a man aged 25-45 years with glioma.

The chain uses TRBV19 and TRBJ1-5; 7 bases agree with TRBD1. V lost 10 bases, J lost 3 bases, and 6 bases stayed unmatched. Germline values: CDR1 LNHDA, CDR2 SQIVND (reference sequence). CDR3 length: 13 residues. In DNA, the CDR3 is TGTGCCACCGGGGACAGACTCAATCAGCCCCAGCATTTT. It yields the protein CATGDRLNQPQHF.

The CDR3 region has the DNA TGTGCCAGCAGTCCTCCAAACAGGGGAATGGAAGCTTTCTTT. Amino acid sequence: CASSPPNRGMEAFF. The chain employs TRBV28 and TRBJ1-1; 7 bases align to TRBD1. The germline CDR1 and CDR2 sequences are MDHEN and SYDVKM. The CDR3 is 14 amino acids. After removal of 5 bases from V and 8 bases from J, the junction contained 11 bases not matched to a gene. Filled out from reference TRBV28 and TRBJ1-1, the complete variable domain reads DVKVTQSSRYLVKRTGEKVFLECVQDMDHENMFWYRQDPGLGLRLIYFSYDVKMKEKGDIPEGYSVSREKKERFSLILESASTNQTSMYLCASSPPNRGMEAFFGQGTRLTVV.

The chain uses TRBV27 and TRBJ1-3; tentative D call: TRBD1 (6 bases). The germline CDR1 and CDR2 sequences are MNHEY and SMNVEV (reference sequence). There are 15 residues in the CDR3. The V end was cut by 5 bases, the J end by 11 bases, with 22 bases between. For the CDR3, the DNA is TGTGCCAGCAGTAGCAACAGGGCCGAGGCCCGTGCCATATATTTT. It translates to CASSSNRAEARAIYF.

The V call is TRBV7-9, the J call TRBJ1-2, with 11 bases lining up with TRBD1. The CDR3 length is 15 residues. Trimming removed 5 bases from V and 7 bases from J; junction bases left unmatched: 9. Germline values: CDR1 SEHNR, CDR2 FQNEAQ (reference sequence). This CDR3 reads CASSLGQGARVGYTF. CDR3 DNA sequence: TGTGCCAGCAGCCTAGGACAGGGGGCAAGAGTTGGCTACACCTTC.

The chain joins TRBV28 to TRBJ1-1, with a possible D match to TRBD1 (5 bases). Germline CDR1 MDHEN, CDR2 SYDVKM. This CDR3 is 16 amino acids long. With 5 bases removed from V and 5 bases from J, the gap between germline ends came to 21 bases. The CDR3 here is CASSPRSRGGWTEAFF. In DNA, the CDR3 is TGTGCCAGCAGTCCACGTTCGAGGGGTGGATGGACTGAAGCTTTCTTT.

The chain employs TRBV7-2 and TRBJ2-5, with D unclear. Germline CDR1 SGHTA, CDR2 FQGNSA. Deletions cut 0 bases from V and 4 bases from J, with 0 bases between. The CDR3 runs 11 residues. The chain's CDR3 is CASSLAETQYF. As DNA, the CDR3 is TGTGCCAGCAGCTTAGCAGAGACCCAGTACTTC.

J is TRBJ1-1 and V is TRBV5-5, with 8 bases fitting TRBD1. The germline gives CDR1 SGHKS, CDR2 YYEKEE (reference sequence). The CDR3 extends over 16 amino acids. Trimming cost V 3 bases and J 4 bases; bases outside gene matches: 11. CDR3 sequence: CASSSRQGMSGTEAFF. The CDR3 DNA follows: TGTGCCAGCAGCTCAAGACAGGGGATGAGTGGCACTGAAGCTTTCTTT.

The rearrangement joins TRBV28 to TRBJ1-6, with D uncertain. Germline V lookup: CDR1 MDHEN, CDR2 SYDVKM. V lost 5 bases, J lost 0 bases, and 11 bases lay in between. This CDR3 spans 16 amino acids. DNA for the CDR3: TGTGCCAGCAGTCATACGTGGGGCTCCTATAATTCACCCCTCCACTTT. Translating gives CASSHTWGSYNSPLHF.